This T cell receptor (beta chain) was identified in a study of OX40 agonist ivuxolimab in advanced cancers. On the study more broadly: The dose-escalation cohort was approximately 85% male, with a mean age of around 60 years, ranging about 23 to 90.

About this clone: Its target is unknown.

The method was immunoSEQ multiplex PCR; TCRdb's version includes in-frame clones alone and lacks a portion of them. The profile shows approximately 69,000 clones, approximately 93% of them singletons. General study points: On average, CD8+ T cells had more expanded clones than CD4+.

Patients had blood sampled at baseline and again on cycle 4 day 1 and cycle 7 day 1. V was cut by 7 bases and J by 1 base, with 8 bases left in between. Germline CDR1 and CDR2: SQVTM and ANQGSEA. This CDR3 has 11 amino acids. The receptor was derived from an adult with an advanced solid tumor such as melanoma, head and neck, liver or kidney cancer. Material: CD4+ or CD8+ T cells sorted from blood, obtained in a trial of the OX40 agonist ivuxolimab. This sequence joins TRBV29-1 and TRBJ2-7; maybe TRBD2 (6 bases). CDR3 nucleotide sequence: TGCAGCGGTGGGACTTCCTACGAGCAGTACTTC. Encoded protein: CSGGTSYEQYF.